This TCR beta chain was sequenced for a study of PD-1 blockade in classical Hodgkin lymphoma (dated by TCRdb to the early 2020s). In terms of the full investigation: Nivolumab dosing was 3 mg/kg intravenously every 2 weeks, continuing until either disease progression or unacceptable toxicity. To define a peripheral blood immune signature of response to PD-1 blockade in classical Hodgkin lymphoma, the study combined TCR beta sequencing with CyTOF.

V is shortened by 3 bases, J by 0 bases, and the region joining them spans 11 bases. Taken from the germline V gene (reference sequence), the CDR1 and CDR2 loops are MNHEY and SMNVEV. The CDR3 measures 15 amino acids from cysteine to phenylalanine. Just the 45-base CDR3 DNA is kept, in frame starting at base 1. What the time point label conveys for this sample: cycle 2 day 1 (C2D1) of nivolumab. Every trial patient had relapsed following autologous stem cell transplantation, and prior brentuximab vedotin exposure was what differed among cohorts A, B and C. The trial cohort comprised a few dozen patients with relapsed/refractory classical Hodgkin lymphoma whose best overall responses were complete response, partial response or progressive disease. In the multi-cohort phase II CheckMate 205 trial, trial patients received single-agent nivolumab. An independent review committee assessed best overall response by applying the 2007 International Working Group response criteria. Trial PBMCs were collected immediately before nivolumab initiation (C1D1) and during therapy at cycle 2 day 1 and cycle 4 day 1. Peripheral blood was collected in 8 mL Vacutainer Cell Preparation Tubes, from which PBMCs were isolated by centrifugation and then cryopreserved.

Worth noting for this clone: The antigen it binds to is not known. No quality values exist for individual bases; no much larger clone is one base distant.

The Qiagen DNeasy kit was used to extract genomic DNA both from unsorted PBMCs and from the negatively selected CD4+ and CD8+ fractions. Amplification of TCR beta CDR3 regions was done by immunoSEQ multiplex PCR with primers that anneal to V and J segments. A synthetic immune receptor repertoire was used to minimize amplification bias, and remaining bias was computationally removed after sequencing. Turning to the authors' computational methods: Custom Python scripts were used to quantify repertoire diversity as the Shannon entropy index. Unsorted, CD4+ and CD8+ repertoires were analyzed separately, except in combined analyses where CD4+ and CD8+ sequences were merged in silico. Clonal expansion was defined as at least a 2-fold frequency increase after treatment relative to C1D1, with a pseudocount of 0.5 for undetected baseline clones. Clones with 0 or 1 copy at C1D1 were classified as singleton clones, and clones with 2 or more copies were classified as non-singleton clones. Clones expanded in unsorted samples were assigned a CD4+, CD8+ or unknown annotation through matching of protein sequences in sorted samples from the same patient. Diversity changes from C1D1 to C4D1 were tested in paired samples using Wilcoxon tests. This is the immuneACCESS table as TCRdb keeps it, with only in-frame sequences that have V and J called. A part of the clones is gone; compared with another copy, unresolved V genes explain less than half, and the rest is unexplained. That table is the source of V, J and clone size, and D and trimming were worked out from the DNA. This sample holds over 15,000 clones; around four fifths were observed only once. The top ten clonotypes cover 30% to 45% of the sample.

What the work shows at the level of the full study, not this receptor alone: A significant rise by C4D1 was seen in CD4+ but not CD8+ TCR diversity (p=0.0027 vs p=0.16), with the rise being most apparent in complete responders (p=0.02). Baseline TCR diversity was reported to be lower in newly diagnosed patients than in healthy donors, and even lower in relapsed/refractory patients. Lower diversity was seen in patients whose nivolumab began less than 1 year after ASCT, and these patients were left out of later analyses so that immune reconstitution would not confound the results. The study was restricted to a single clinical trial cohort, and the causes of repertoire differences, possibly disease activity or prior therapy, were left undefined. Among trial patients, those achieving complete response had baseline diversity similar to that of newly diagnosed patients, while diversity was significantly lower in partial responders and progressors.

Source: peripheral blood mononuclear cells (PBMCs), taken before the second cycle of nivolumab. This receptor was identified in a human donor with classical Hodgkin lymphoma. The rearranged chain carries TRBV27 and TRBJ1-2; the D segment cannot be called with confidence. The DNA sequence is TGTGCCAGCAGTTTTTCTAGTGACGCTAACTATGGCTACACCTTC. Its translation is CASSFSSDANYGYTF.